This TCR beta chain originates from a study of blood T cell repertoires in COVID-19. Study-wide context: Acute and convalescent COVID-19 specimens originated in the United States, Italy and Spain. PBMCs, B-cell-depleted T cells, or T cells were the source of the cDNA or gDNA that made up the material.

The CDR3 spans 13 residues. V lost 6 bases, J lost 3 bases, and 12 bases lay in between. From germline, CDR1 is MNHEY and CDR2 SVGAGI. Methods used by the authors: It was from reference gene primer amplification that nucleated cell counts were estimated. Measured with immunoSEQ multiplex PCR; TCRdb has only the in-frame clones, and not every one. V, J and clone size were drawn from that table, and D and trimming were deduced from the DNA. The sample shows approximately 210,000 clones, about 88% of them seen only once. Sample: peripheral blood. This chain uses TRBV6-5 with TRBJ2-7, with D possibly TRBD1 on 6 matching bases. The receptor was isolated from a woman aged 40-49 years who had recovered from COVID-19. As DNA, the CDR3 is TGTGCCAGCAGCCATACAGGGATCTACGAGCAGTACTTC. Residues: CASSHTGIYEQYF.